These T cell receptor beta chains were read from a single sample in a study of T-cell reconstitution after alpha-beta-depleted transplantation in children. MiXCR, run by TCRdb on the PCR reads, gives a single entry per CDR3 protein. The repertoire has 450,000 to 600,000 distinct CDR3 sequences, 15% to 20% of them found once; the top ten carry over 3%. The sample here was PBMCs from the stem cell graft donor, taken from the stem cell graft. The source is a human donor who donated a stem cell graft to a child with acute lymphoblastic leukemia. Both conserved end residues are part of each CDR3. A D gene is named only where the DNA matches it firmly. Rows may omit the clone size; those that give it use once, few, many or a size class.

>few|TRBD2|TRBJ2-5|TRBV10-3
TGTGCCATCAGTGACGTGATTTTGCGGGAGTCGTGGGAGACCCAGTACTTC
CAISDVILRESWETQYF
>.|TRBD1|TRBJ2-7|TRBV5-1
TGCGCCAGCAGCTTTTCGGGACAGCACTCCTACGAGCAGTACTTC
CASSFSGQHSYEQYF
>few|.|TRBJ2-5|TRBV20-1
TGCAGTGCTAGACCCGGACAGAACATGGAGACCCAGTACTTC
CSARPGQNMETQYF
>.|TRBD2|TRBJ2-7|TRBV7-9
TGTGCCAGCAGCTCCCTGAGGCGGGAGATCTACGAGCAGTACTTC
CASSSLRREIYEQYF
>.|.|TRBJ1-2|TRBV12-3/TRBV12-4
TGTGCCAGCAGTTTAGACACCCCCTTGGGCTACATCTTC
CASSLDTPLGYIF
>.|TRBD1|TRBJ2-3|TRBV7-9
TGTGCCAGCAGCTCGACAGGGGGCAGGGCAGATACGCAGTATTTT
CASSSTGGRADTQYF
>few|.|TRBJ2-1|TRBV5-1
TGCGCCAGCAGCACTGGGGACCCGGCCTTGGCCTTCCATGAGCAGTTCTTC
CASSTGDPALAFHEQFF
>few|.|TRBJ2-1|TRBV7-9
TGTGCCAGCAGCTTAGGGGTAGGGACCTCACCTCACAATGAGCAGTTCTTC
CASSLGVGTSPHNEQFF
>.|.|TRBJ2-5|TRBV9
TGTGCCAGCAGCGCGTCCGGGACCCAAGAGACCCAGTACTTC
CASSASGTQETQYF
>few|TRBD1|TRBJ2-7|TRBV5-6
TGTGCCAGCAGCATAGTGACAGGGGTCTACGAGCAGTACTTC
CASSIVTGVYEQYF
>.|.|TRBJ1-6|TRBV2
TGTGTCACATCGGGCGTGATCAATTCACCCCTCCACTTT
CVTSGVINSPLHF
>.|TRBD1|TRBJ1-2|TRBV6-2/TRBV6-3
TGTGCCAGCAGTTACCTCGGGACAGTGGATGGCTACACCTTC
CASSYLGTVDGYTF
>.|TRBD1|TRBJ1-1|TRBV12-3/TRBV12-4
TGTGCCAGCAGGTGGCAGGGGGCCGGTACTGAAGCTTTCTTT
CASRWQGAGTEAFF
>few|.|TRBJ1-1|TRBV7-9
TGTGCCAGCAGCGATAGCCCCGGCCCCCTGAACACTGAAGCTTTCTTT
CASSDSPGPLNTEAFF
>.|.|TRBJ1-4|TRBV7-9
TGTGCCAGCAGCCCCAGTCCGGAGGCTAATGAAAAACTGTTTTTT
CASSPSPEANEKLFF
>few|TRBD2|TRBJ2-2|TRBV29-1
TGCAGCGTTGAAGGCGGGAGTAGGAACACCGGGGAGCTGTTTTTT
CSVEGGSRNTGELFF
>few|TRBD2|TRBJ2-1|TRBV3-1
TGTGCCAGCAGCCGAAGAGCTAGCGGGAGTAGTAATGAGCAGTTCTTC
CASSRRASGSSNEQFF
>.|.|TRBJ2-7|TRBV20-1
TGCAGTGCTAGGGATGTTCTAAGCTCCTACGAGCAGTACTTC
CSARDVLSSYEQYF
>.|.|TRBJ2-7|TRBV7-8
TGTGCCAGCAGCCGCCCCGGAGTACCCTACGAGCAGTACTTC
CASSRPGVPYEQYF
>few|TRBD2|TRBJ2-1|TRBV3-1
TGTGCCAGCAGCCGTGGGACTAGCGGGAGGGATGAGCAGTTCTTC
CASSRGTSGRDEQFF
>few|TRBD2|TRBJ2-7|TRBV6-1
TGTGCCATCAGACCCGGGACTAGATTCTCCGAGCAGTACTTC
CAIRPGTRFSEQYF
>.|.|TRBJ2-1|TRBV19
TGTGCCAGTAGTATAGGAGAGGGACTTTACAATGAGCAGTTCTTC
CASSIGEGLYNEQFF
>.|TRBD1|TRBJ2-7|TRBV20-1
TGCAGTGCTAGGGGGGACAGCTCCTACGAGCAGTACTTC
CSARGDSSYEQYF
>few|.|TRBJ1-2|TRBV27
TGTGCCAGCAGTTACAGGGAATGGGGTTATGGCTACACCTTC
CASSYREWGYGYTF
>few|.|TRBJ2-3|TRBV12-3/TRBV12-4
TGTGCCAGCAGTTTAGCCCCCTCGAGGGACTTAAGGATCACAGATACGCAGTATTTT
CASSLAPSRDLRITDTQYF
>.|.|TRBJ1-1|TRBV12-3/TRBV12-4
TGTGCCAGCAGTTTAGGGGTGCAGACTGAAGCTTTCTTT
CASSLGVQTEAFF
>few|.|TRBJ2-7|TRBV20-1
TGCAGTGCTAGAGATTCCACGGATTACTACGAGCAGTACTTC
CSARDSTDYYEQYF
>few|.|TRBJ2-7|TRBV12-3/TRBV12-4
TGTGCCAGCACCTCCAGAAGCTCCTACGAGCAGTACTTC
CASTSRSSYEQYF
>.|.|TRBJ1-1|TRBV20-1
TGCAGTGCTAGGGGGTCCGGTGCAGGGCCACTTGAAGCTTTCTTT
CSARGSGAGPLEAFF
>few|TRBD1|TRBJ2-7|TRBV9
TGTGCCAGCAGCGTTTCTGGGACAGGGACCTACGAGCAGTACTTC
CASSVSGTGTYEQYF
>.|.|TRBJ2-6|TRBV27
TGTGCCAGCAGTTGGGGGGGGCCGTCCGGGGCCAACGTCCTGACTTTC
CASSWGGPSGANVLTF
>few|.|TRBJ1-4|TRBV2
TGTGCCAGCACTCAGGTGGGATGGAGTGCTGAAAAACTGTTTTTT
CASTQVGWSAEKLFF
>few|TRBD2|TRBJ2-7|TRBV10-3
TGTGCCATCAGTGGGAGGCTAGCGGGAGGCGAAGAGCAGTACTTC
CAISGRLAGGEEQYF
>few|TRBD2|TRBJ2-7|TRBV10-2
TGCGCCAGCAGTGGGATAGCGGGGGGGACCTACGAGCAGTACTTC
CASSGIAGGTYEQYF
>few|.|TRBJ2-5|TRBV5-4
TGTGCCAGCAGCTTGATTGGAAACACCCAAGAGACCCAGTACTTC
CASSLIGNTQETQYF
>.|TRBD2|TRBJ2-7|TRBV7-9
TGTGCCAGCAGCTTTCTAGCGGGTTTCTCCTACGAGCAGTACTTC
CASSFLAGFSYEQYF
>.|TRBD2|TRBJ2-7|TRBV10-2
TGCGCCAGCGGGCTAGCGGGAGAAAGCTACGAGCAGTACTTC
CASGLAGESYEQYF
>.|TRBD2|TRBJ2-2|TRBV9
TGTGCCAGCAGCGTAGAGGCCGGAATTGGGGGTCTAGCGGGAGAGGCCGGGGAGCTGTTTTTT
CASSVEAGIGGLAGEAGELFF
>few|TRBD1|TRBJ1-1|TRBV2
TGTGCCAGCTGCTGGGACAGGGCCACTGAAGCTTTCTTT
CASCWDRATEAFF
>.|.|TRBJ2-7|TRBV6-1
TGTGCCAGCAGTGAAGCGGGATTTACTTCCTACGAGCAGTACTTC
CASSEAGFTSYEQYF
>few|.|TRBJ2-7|TRBV7-9
TGTGCCAGCAGCTTGGGGCTCTTGGCATACGAGCAGTACTTC
CASSLGLLAYEQYF
>few|TRBD1|TRBJ2-1|TRBV19
TGTGCCAGTAGTATGGGGACAGGGGGCGCCTACAATGAGCAGTTCTTC
CASSMGTGGAYNEQFF
>.|TRBD1|TRBJ1-2|TRBV6-1
TGTGCCAGCAGAGATTCGGGACAGGGCTATGGCTACACCTTC
CASRDSGQGYGYTF
>few|.|TRBJ2-3|TRBV5-1
TGCGCCAGCAGCTTGGGCCAGACAGATACGCAGTATTTT
CASSLGQTDTQYF
>few|.|TRBJ2-7|TRBV11-3
TGTGCCAGCAGCCTCTCAGAGGGCGAGCAGTACTTC
CASSLSEGEQYF
>.|.|TRBJ1-1|TRBV5-1
TGCGCCAGCAGCTTGGCGGGACAGAACACTGAAGCTTTCTTT
CASSLAGQNTEAFF
>few|.|TRBJ2-2|TRBV12-3/TRBV12-4
TGTGCCAGCAGTTTCACACCGGGACAATACACCGGGGAGCTGTTTTTT
CASSFTPGQYTGELFF
>.|TRBD2|TRBJ2-3|TRBV9
TGTGCCAGCACCGCTAGACGACTAGCGGGAGGGCCATCAACGCAGTATTTT
CASTARRLAGGPSTQYF
>.|.|TRBJ2-2|TRBV4-2
TGTGCCAGCAGCCTTTCAAACCCCGGGGAGCTGTTTTTT
CASSLSNPGELFF
>.|.|TRBJ2-2|TRBV11-2
TGTGCCAGCACCTTTGGACAAAGCACCACCGGGGAGCTGTTTTTT
CASTFGQSTTGELFF
>few|.|TRBJ1-1|TRBV7-9
TGTGCCAGCAGCTTAGGAGCCAGCACTGAAGCTTTCTTT
CASSLGASTEAFF
>few|.|TRBJ2-7|TRBV6-6
TGTGCCAGCAGTTTCCCTCCAGGAGGGCAGCAGTACTTC
CASSFPPGGQQYF
>few|TRBD2|TRBJ2-1|TRBV7-8
TGTGCCAGCAGCTCACCGGGGGGGGCCGGTTTACCGAATGAGCAGTTCTTC
CASSSPGGAGLPNEQFF